Listed below are T cell receptor beta chains from one sample, sequenced in a study of OX40 agonist ivuxolimab in advanced cancers. Sequenced by immunoSEQ multiplex PCR; TCRdb stores in-frame clones only, minus some. The sample lists about 70,000 clones; 81% were seen once. The sequencing used CD4+ or CD8+ T cells sorted from blood, collected in a trial of the OX40 agonist ivuxolimab. The receptors stem from an adult with an advanced solid tumor such as melanoma, head and neck, liver or kidney cancer. Each CDR3 is given with its conserved first and last residue. A D gene is named only where the DNA matches it firmly. Expanded clones are given a class, and other clones once, few, many or no size at all.

.,TRBJ1-1,.,TRBV4-2,CASSQGVKTENTEAFF,TGTGCCAGCAGCCAAGGGGTCAAGACAGAGAACACTGAAGCTTTCTTT
TRBD1,TRBJ1-2,.,TRBV7-9,CASSQAGQDLIYGYTF,TGTGCCAGCAGCCAGGCGGGACAGGATCTAATCTATGGCTACACCTTC
.,TRBJ2-7,.,TRBV14,CASSQAVSGLLTYEQYF,TGTGCCAGCAGCCAAGCGGTTTCGGGACTGCTAACCTACGAGCAGTACTTC
.,TRBJ1-2,.,TRBV6-1,CASRSYSIGYTF,TGTGCCAGCAGATCATACAGTATCGGCTACACCTTC
.,TRBJ2-1,once,TRBV4-2,CASSQDQAVYNEQFF,TGTGCCAGCAGCCAAGATCAGGCAGTGTACAATGAGCAGTTCTTC
TRBD1,TRBJ2-3,.,TRBV29-1,CSVEKDRVTDTQYF,TGCAGCGTTGAAAAGGACAGGGTAACAGATACGCAGTATTTT
.,TRBJ1-3,.,TRBV5-1,CASSLGVGWDTIYF,TGCGCCAGCAGCTTGGGCGTGGGCTGGGACACCATATATTTT
.,TRBJ1-1,.,TRBV5-1,CASSSNGAGSEAFF,TGCGCCAGCAGCTCTAACGGCGCAGGGTCTGAAGCTTTCTTT
.,TRBJ1-2,.,TRBV7-2,CASSLGGLRSGYTF,TGTGCCAGCAGCTTAGGGGGACTCCGCTCTGGCTACACCTTC
.,TRBJ2-7,.,TRBV2,CASSEWQEQYF,TGTGCCAGCAGTGAATGGCAGGAGCAGTACTTC
.,TRBJ1-2,.,TRBV5-1,CASSLERQGLFYGYTF,TGCGCCAGCAGCTTGGAGCGGCAGGGTCTATTCTATGGCTACACCTTC